The T cell receptor (beta chain) under discussion was sequenced for a study of post-analysis software for immune sequencing data (dated by TCRdb to the mid-2010s). Regarding the research as a whole: Disease courses on record covered relapsing-remitting, secondary progressive and progressive-relapsing multiple sclerosis, though some patients had no subtype annotation. The patient repertoires were compared against roughly 12 previously published healthy control repertoires obtained from donors aged roughly 6 to 28 years. A subset of samples was prepared in parallel using single-end sample barcoding, then pooled and co-amplified after Illumina adapter ligation.

The library was generated by PCR. Sequenced on an Illumina HiSeq 2500. To reduce PCR and sequencing biases, unique molecular identifiers were incorporated into the TCR beta cDNA libraries. Some 500,000 cDNA molecules were obtained for every 1 to 10 million input T cells, so each molecule roughly corresponded to one T cell. The same protocol used for the earlier healthy control dataset was applied to prepare and sequence the patient libraries. Samples belonging to the same batch were prepared together, multiplexed and sequenced on a shared HiSeq lane. Per the original workflow: Raw barcoded reads were processed with MIGEC, and single-read molecular identifier groups were discarded before consensus assembly and CDR3 extraction. VDJtools was used for post-analysis of the clonotype tables, and diversity was normalized by down-sampling every dataset to the size of the smallest sample. To correct batch-related cross-sample contamination, repertoire overlap clustering matched CDR3 amino acid sequences but not nucleotide sequences. Clones were called with MiXCR by TCRdb after fastp trimmed the public reads at Q25, and only in-frame beta chains were retained. Every CDR3 protein is listed once, alongside the most common genes and DNA of its rows. The V and J calls, along with clone size, are taken from TCRdb and not from the paper's own processing. The sample has hundreds of thousands of distinct CDR3 sequences on record, 36% of them singletons. In total, the top ten clones hold under 5.5% of the sample.

To demonstrate the VDJtools post-analysis software, TCR beta repertoires were profiled from the peripheral blood of over ten young patients with multiple sclerosis. The multiple sclerosis patients were children and adolescents between roughly 6 and 16 years of age. This clonotype was counted ten times or more. Its antigen specificity is not known. Per-nucleotide qualities are absent, and no much larger clonotype sits a single base away. General findings and caveats noted by the study authors: When samples were clustered directly using the F measure, samples prepared in the same batch co-clustered strongly, which prompted a batch-effect correction. Four to six TRBV segments, including TRBV5-6, TRBV5-1 and TRBV20-1, were significantly more frequent in patients than controls. Multiple sclerosis patients had significantly lower normalized Chao1 diversity than controls, a result that suggests substantial peripheral T-cell clonal expansion. The control group was slightly older than the multiple sclerosis patient group.

V loses 2 bases of germline sequence and J loses 2 bases, and the interval between the two ends is 19 bases. CDR1 SGHTA and CDR2 FQGTGA are derived from the germline V gene. The CDR3 spans 18 residues, from the cysteine through the phenylalanine. Only the CDR3 region is kept as DNA, spanning 54 bases read in frame from base 1. The V gene is TRBV7-3 and the J gene is TRBJ2-1; the D segment is perhaps TRBD1 or TRBD2, each sharing 6 matched bases. This clonotype was sampled from a girl under 18 with multiple sclerosis. The material sequenced was blood. The base sequence is TGTGCCAGCAGCTTAGGCCGAGGGGGAGCGGGCCCCTACAATGAGCAGTTCTTC. This sequence encodes CASSLGRGGAGPYNEQFF.